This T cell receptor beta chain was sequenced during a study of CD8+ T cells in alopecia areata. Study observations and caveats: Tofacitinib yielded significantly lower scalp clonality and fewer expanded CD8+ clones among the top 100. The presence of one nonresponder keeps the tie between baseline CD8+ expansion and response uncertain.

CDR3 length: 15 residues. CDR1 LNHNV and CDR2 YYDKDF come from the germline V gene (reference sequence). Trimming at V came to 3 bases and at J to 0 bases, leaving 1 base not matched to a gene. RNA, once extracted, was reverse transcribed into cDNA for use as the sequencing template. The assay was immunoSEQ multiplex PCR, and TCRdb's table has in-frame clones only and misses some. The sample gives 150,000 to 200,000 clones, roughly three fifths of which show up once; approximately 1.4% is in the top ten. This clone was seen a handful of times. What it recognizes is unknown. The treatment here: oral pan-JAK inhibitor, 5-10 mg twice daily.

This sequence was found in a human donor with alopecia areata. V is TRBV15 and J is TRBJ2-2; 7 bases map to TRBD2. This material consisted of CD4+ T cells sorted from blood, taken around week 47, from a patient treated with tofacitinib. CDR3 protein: CATSRGLPNTGELFF. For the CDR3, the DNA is TGTGCCACCAGCAGGGGACTACCGAACACCGGGGAGCTGTTTTTT.